Shown below are 7 T cell receptor beta chains from a single sample sequenced in a study of blood T cells in healthy people across ages. A J-beta primer mix and a sample-barcoded 5' primer were used in a second PCR of about 7 to 12 cycles. TCRdb re-derived calls from the 5' RACE reads in MiXCR, one entry per CDR3 protein. The sample records a few hundred thousand distinct CDR3 sequences, 45% to 60% being singletons. Sequenced: blood. These receptors were collected from a man aged 60-69 years in good health.

V gene TRBV20-1 combines with J gene TRBJ2-1, with D maybe TRBD2 (5 bases). The germline CDR1 and CDR2 sequences are DFQATT and SNEGSKA (reference sequence). The CDR3 covers 15 residues. V gave up 4 bases and J gave up 6 bases, with 19 bases separating them. CDR3 in amino acids: CSATTSSRATNEQFF. The CDR3 bases are TGCAGTGCTACAACTTCTAGCAGAGCGACCAATGAGCAGTTCTTC.

The chain recombines TRBV18 with TRBJ2-7; perhaps TRBD2 as D (6 bases). CDR1 is KGHSH and CDR2 is LQKENI in the germline V gene. The CDR3 is 13 amino acids. Trimming removed 8 bases from V and 4 bases from J, with 15 bases in between. The CDR3 nucleotides are TGTGCCAGCGCCGCGGGGATCTCGTACGAGCAGTACTTC. It codes for CASAAGISYEQYF.

This clonotype has ten or more counts. The gene calls are TRBV7-2 and TRBJ2-1, with D possibly being TRBD2 (6 bases). Trimming left V 5 bases short and J 4 bases short, with 15 bases between. In germline, CDR1 is SGHTA, CDR2 FQGNSA. The CDR3 extends over 15 amino acids. The CDR3 DNA sequence: TGTGCCAGCAGCCAAACCCGGGACTTTTACAATGAGCAGTTCTTC. Translation gives CASSQTRDFYNEQFF.

This sequence joins TRBV20-1 and TRBJ2-7; 10 positions agree with TRBD1. V lost 1 base and J lost 0; bases outside the gene matches: 6. From germline, CDR1 is DFQATT and CDR2 SNEGSKA (reference sequence). This CDR3 spans 16 amino acids. The CDR3 region is CSARAPTGGLSYEQYF. Here the CDR3 DNA reads TGCAGTGCTAGAGCCCCGACAGGGGGCCTCTCCTACGAGCAGTACTTC.

The rearrangement joins TRBV21-1 to TRBJ2-5; the table's D call TRBD1 went unverified against the DNA. TRBV21-1 is given as a pseudogene. The CDR3 extends over 16 amino acids. The CDR3 bases are TGTGCCAGCAGCAAATGCCGGGGAAAGGATATTCTCTGGCAGTACTTC. Translating it yields CASSKCRGKDILWQYF.

This rearrangement joins TRBV6-2 or TRBV6-3 to TRBJ2-7; 8 nucleotides agree with TRBD2. CDR3 length: 15 amino acids. V lost 6 bases to trimming and J lost 7 bases; unmatched junction nucleotides: 14. Germline V CDR1 and CDR2: MNHEY, SVGEGT. The CDR3 DNA is TGTGCCAGCAGACTTAGCGGGATCCCCTACAATGAGCAGTACTTC. This encodes CASRLSGIPYNEQYF.

The chain employs TRBV6-6 and TRBJ2-7; maybe TRBD1 (6 bases). The CDR3 is made up of 14 amino acids. V shed 8 bases and J shed 1 base, with 15 bases lying between them. The germline V gene has CDR1 MNHNY and CDR2 SVGAGI (reference sequence). In DNA, the CDR3 is TGTGCCAGCCTGTTGGGACAAAGTTCCTACGAGCAGTACTTC. It translates to CASLLGQSSYEQYF.